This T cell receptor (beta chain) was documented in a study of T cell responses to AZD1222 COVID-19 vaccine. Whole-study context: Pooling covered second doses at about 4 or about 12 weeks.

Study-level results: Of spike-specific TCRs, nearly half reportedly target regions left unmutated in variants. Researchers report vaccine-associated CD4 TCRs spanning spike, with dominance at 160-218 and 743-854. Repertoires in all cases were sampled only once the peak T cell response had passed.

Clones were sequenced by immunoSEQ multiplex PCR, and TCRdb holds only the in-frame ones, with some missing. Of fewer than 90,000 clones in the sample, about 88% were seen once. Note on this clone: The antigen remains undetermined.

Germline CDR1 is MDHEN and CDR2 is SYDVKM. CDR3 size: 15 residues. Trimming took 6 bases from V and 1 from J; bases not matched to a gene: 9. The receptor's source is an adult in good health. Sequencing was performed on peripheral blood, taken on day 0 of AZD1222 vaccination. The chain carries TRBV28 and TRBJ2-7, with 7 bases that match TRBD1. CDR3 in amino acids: CASSSGQLLSYEQYV. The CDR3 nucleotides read TGTGCCAGCAGCTCGGGACAGCTTCTTTCCTACGAGCAGTACGTC.